This T cell receptor (beta chain) was sequenced during a study of graft-versus-host responses after intestinal transplantation. Study observations and caveats: Early post-transplant declines in HvG were associated with peak levels of circulating GvH clones.

The table came from immunoSEQ multiplex PCR; TCRdb's copy has only in-frame clones and leaves some out. The sample gives approximately 86,000 clones, approximately 90% of which show up once; roughly 0.4% is in the top ten. Per the germline V gene, CDR1 is MGHRA and CDR2 is YSYEKL. CDR3 length equals 17 residues. Trimming left V 1 base short and J 2 bases short, with 15 bases between. Of note for this clone: Its antigen is not identified.

The sequencing used unstimulated CD8+ T cells sorted from spleen or lymph node cells, collected before transplant. The rearrangement joins TRBV4-1 to TRBJ1-5; a weak D match, TRBD1 (5 bases). The TCR comes from a human donor who was the organ donor for an intestinal transplant. The CDR3 sequence: CASSQAREVSCNQPQHF. DNA of the CDR3: TGCGCCAGCAGCCAAGCCAGGGAGGTAAGTTGCAATCAGCCCCAGCATTTT.